A single sample gave rise to the 10 T cell receptor beta chains below, sequenced in a study of blood T cells in healthy people across ages. Then a second PCR, running about 6 to 12 cycles, was carried out with a sample-barcoded 5' primer and a J-beta primer mix. MiXCR was run by TCRdb on the 5' RACE reads, yielding one entry per CDR3 protein. The sample has approximately 1,000,000 distinct CDR3 sequences, around two fifths seen once. The sample comprised blood. The receptors were gathered from a young man in good health.

The rearrangement links TRBV3-1 to TRBJ1-2; D is undetermined. The V end was cut by 1 base, the J end by 3 bases, with 12 bases between. CDR1 is LGHDT and CDR2 is YNNKEL in the germline V gene (reference sequence). CDR3 length: 15 amino acids. CDR3 residues: CASSQAEGRDYGYTF. The CDR3 nucleotides are TGTGCCAGCAGCCAAGCTGAGGGCCGCGACTATGGCTACACCTTC.

This sequence joins TRBV7-2 and TRBJ2-7; D gene ambiguous. Trimming removed 1 base from V and 7 bases from J, with 14 bases in between. This CDR3 spans 14 amino acids. The germline CDR1 and CDR2 sequences are SGHTA and FQGNSA. This chain's CDR3 is CASSLDGSVREQYF. CDR3 coding DNA: TGTGCCAGCAGCTTAGACGGCTCAGTACGAGAGCAGTACTTC.

This chain uses TRBV20-1 with TRBJ2-7; 7 nucleotides line up with TRBD1. CDR1 is DFQATT, CDR2 SNEGSKA, per germline (reference sequence). This CDR3 region has 14 residues. V was pared by 4 bases and J by 3 bases, with 9 bases of the junction left unmatched. The DNA for the CDR3 is TGCAGTGCTATTATCCGGGACAGATACTACGAGCAGTACTTC. Its translation: CSAIIRDRYYEQYF.

The chain couples TRBV7-3 to TRBJ1-1; D might be TRBD1 (6 bases). The CDR3 runs to 14 residues. Per the germline V gene, CDR1 is SGHTA and CDR2 is FQGTGA. The V end lost 5 bases, the J end lost 5 bases, and 15 bases lay between the germline ends. The CDR3 reads CASSQQGIGTEAFF. The CDR3 region has the DNA TGTGCCAGCAGCCAACAGGGAATTGGAACTGAAGCTTTCTTT.

This clonotype was detected only a few times. CDR3: CASSQDRRGTNQPQHF. CDR3 nucleotides: TGTGCCAGCAGCCAAGATCGACGTGGGACCAATCAGCCCCAGCATTTT. V is TRBV4-2 and J is TRBJ1-5; D may be TRBD1 (5 bases). V lost 0 bases and J 3 bases, leaving 12 bases between the germline ends. Per germline, CDR1 LGHNA and CDR2 YNFKEQ. The CDR3 totals 16 residues.

This clonotype has more than one count but fewer than ten. This sequence joins TRBV29-1 and TRBJ2-7; D unresolved. The CDR3 loop spans 12 amino acids. Trimming removed 4 bases from V and 0 bases from J, with 7 bases in between. Per the germline V gene, CDR1 is SQVTM and CDR2 is ANQGSEA. In DNA, the CDR3 is TGCAGCGTTGGCGAAAGCTCCTACGAGCAGTACTTC. Its protein is CSVGESSYEQYF.

This clonotype was counted a few times. This chain connects TRBV20-1 to TRBJ2-1; the match to TRBD2 covers 11 bases. Germline-derived CDR1 and CDR2 are DFQATT and SNEGSKA (reference sequence). Trimming at V came to 3 bases and at J to 5 bases, leaving 6 bases not matched to a gene. The CDR3 consists of 15 residues. The CDR3 reads CSASFGLAGNNEQFF. The CDR3 nucleotides are TGCAGTGCTAGTTTTGGACTAGCGGGTAACAATGAGCAGTTCTTC.

The chain is built from TRBV11-2 and TRBJ2-3; 7 positions match TRBD2. CDR3 length equals 18 residues. V gave up 3 bases and J gave up 0 bases; unmatched junction bases: 12. Germline CDR1 SGHAT, CDR2 FQNNGV. The CDR3 loop is CASSLTSHATPSTDTQYF. CDR3 bases: TGTGCCAGCAGCTTGACTAGCCATGCCACCCCTAGCACAGATACGCAGTATTTT.

There are a few counts of this clonotype. The genes are TRBV9 and TRBJ2-1; the D is unclear. The CDR3 runs 12 residues. V was shortened by 2 bases and J by 12 bases, with 12 bases between the two germline ends. Germline-derived CDR1 and CDR2 are SGDLS and YYNGEE. CDR3 bases: TGTGCCAGCAGCGTCCCTGAGAGAGGGCAGTTCTTC. Residues: CASSVPERGQFF.

The V gene is TRBV7-2, the J gene TRBJ2-7; 8 bases agree with TRBD1. The length of the CDR3 is 16 residues. The trim removed 2 bases at V and 7 bases at J, leaving 13 bases unmatched. Germline loops: CDR1 SGHTA, CDR2 FQGNSA. CDR3 sequence reads: CASSLSGQGGPNEQYF. The CDR3 DNA follows: TGTGCCAGCAGCTTAAGCGGACAGGGAGGCCCCAATGAGCAGTACTTC.